The 27 T cell receptor beta chains below come from one sample, sequenced in a study of CD8+CD57+ T cells in acquired aplastic anemia. Using genomic DNA as the template, TCR beta VDJ and CDR3 profiling was carried out. TCRdb re-derived calls from the reads in MiXCR, one entry per CDR3 protein. The sample shows about 270,000 distinct CDR3 sequences, 65% to 90% of them seen only once. Those patients picked for sequencing had displayed CD8+CD57+ cell expansion on flow cytometry. The specimen was sorted CD4+, CD8+, or CD8+CD57+ T cells (not recorded which) from PBMCs. The receptors were gathered from a human donor with aplastic anemia.

As to this clonotype: At one end, the junction sequence differs from germline, possibly due to a read error. V and J are TRBV20-1 and TRBJ2-1; 15 nucleotides align to TRBD2. The CDR3 runs 16 residues. Per germline, CDR1 DFQATT and CDR2 SNEGSKA (reference sequence). The CDR3 loop is CSAREGGLAGGDKQFF. In nucleotides, the CDR3 is TGCAGTGCTCGAGAAGGAGGACTAGCGGGAGGGGACAAGCAGTTCTTC.

This chain joins TRBV10-3 and TRBJ1-2, with a tentative D call TRBD1 (6 bases). The V gene's germline CDR1 is ENHRY and CDR2 SYGVKD. V lost 3 bases and J 2 bases, leaving 16 bases between the germline ends. This CDR3 contains 16 residues. Written as DNA, the CDR3 is TGTGCCATCAGTGATCCAGGGGCCAACACAAACTATGGCTACACCTTC. Encoded protein: CAISDPGANTNYGYTF.

V usage is TRBV24-1 and J usage is TRBJ2-7; D remains ambiguous. V was cut by 4 bases and J by 6 bases, with 21 bases left in between. This CDR3 comprises 16 residues. Germline CDR1 and CDR2: KGHDR and SFDVKD. CDR3 DNA sequence: TGTGCCACCAGTGACCCCCCCCAGGCGAACCTGGCCGAGCAGTACGTC. It yields the protein CATSDPPQANLAEQYV.

The genes are TRBV7-3 and TRBJ1-2, with D possibly matching TRBD1 (6 bases). The germline gives CDR1 SGHTA, CDR2 FQGTGA. Deletions cut 3 bases from V and 14 bases from J, with 25 bases between. This CDR3 comprises 15 residues. CDR3 nucleotide sequence: TGTGCCAGCAGCTTCCCAGGCGGGGGGCAAGATGAAGCTACCTTC. Translation: CASSFPGGGQDEATF. The variable domain in full, with the rest retrieved from reference TRBV7-3 and TRBJ1-2, is GAGVSQTPSNKVTEKGKYVELRCDPISGHTALYWYRQSLGQGPEFLIYFQGTGAADDSGLPNDRFFAVRPEGSVSTLKIQRTERGDSAVYLCASSFPGGGQDEATFGSGTRLTVV.

On this clonotype itself: The CDR3 ends on some other residue instead of the conserved phenylalanine or tryptophan, so this is likely a read error. It is unclear where the CDR3 begins or ends on the DNA, so no DNA is shown, and the CDR3 is as TCRdb lists it. The rearrangement links TRBV7-9 to TRBJ2-7; the tabulated D call, TRBD1, remains unverified against the DNA. Inclusive of both ends, the CDR3 amounts to 13 amino acids. Germline V gives CDR1 SEHNR, CDR2 FQNEAQ (reference sequence). CDR3 sequence: CASSLGPLRESTD.

The sample holds a few counts of this clonotype. The junction does not match germline at one end; this may be a read error. The chain couples TRBV7-9 to TRBJ2-3, with D perhaps matching TRBD2 (6 bases). CDR1 is SEHNR and CDR2 is FQNEAQ in the germline V gene (reference sequence). The CDR3 is 14 amino acids. CDR3 sequence (DNA): TGTGCCAGCAGCTTAGCTTTGGGACTGCAAGAGACCCAGTTT. This encodes CASSLALGLQETQF.

This clonotype was detected a few times. The chain carries TRBV9 and TRBJ2-7, with D maybe TRBD2 (6 bases). V was shortened by 0 bases and J by 9 bases, with 16 bases between the two germline ends. Looked up from germline, CDR1 is SGDLS and CDR2 is YYNGEE. This CDR3 contains 14 residues. The CDR3 reads CASSVEGTSDTQYV. The CDR3 coding sequence is TGTGCCAGCAGCGTAGAGGGGACTTCAGATACGCAGTACGTC.

The J gene is TRBJ2-7, the V gene TRBV7-8; D gene uncertain. V was trimmed by 3 bases and J by 1 base, leaving 22 bases between them. CDR1 and CDR2 from the germline V gene are SGHVS and FQNEAQ. This CDR3 region has 18 residues. The CDR3 reads CASSFPPGPATLSYEQYV. The DNA for the CDR3 is TGTGCCAGCAGCTTTCCGCCAGGTCCCGCTACCCTTTCCTACGAGCAGTACGTC.

This clonotype was observed many times. The chain uses TRBV7-3 and TRBJ2-3; 10 nucleotides agree with TRBD2. Germline assignment: CDR1 SGHTA and CDR2 FQGTGA. V lost 6 bases, J lost 5 bases, and 5 bases stayed unmatched. This CDR3 comprises 14 residues. The CDR3 sequence is CASSSSGSGDTQYF. The CDR3 DNA is TGTGCCAGCAGTTCTAGCGGGAGCGGAGATACGCAGTATTTT.

This clonotype was seen only a few times. The chain links TRBV10-3 to TRBJ1-2, with a tentative D call TRBD1 (6 bases). This CDR3 has 14 residues. V shed 7 bases and J shed 3 bases, with 15 bases lying between them. The germline V gene has CDR1 ENHRY and CDR2 SYGVKD. The CDR3 protein is CAITVAPGDYGYTF. CDR3 DNA sequence: TGTGCCATCACCGTCGCACCAGGGGACTATGGCTACACCTTC.

This chain connects TRBV7-9 to TRBJ1-1, with 10 bases lining up with TRBD1. After removal of 4 bases from V and 12 bases from J, the junction contained 14 bases not matched to a gene. The CDR3 is made up of 15 amino acids. Germline lookup yields CDR1 SEHNR and CDR2 FQNEAQ (reference sequence). DNA for the CDR3: TGTGCCAGCAGCTCCGGGACAGGGGATCACACAGAAACTTTCTTT. Protein sequence: CASSSGTGDHTETFF.

The chain links TRBV7-3 to TRBJ2-1; 10 bases are shared with TRBD2. Per germline, CDR1 SGHTA and CDR2 FQGTGA. This CDR3 contains 16 residues. Unmatched junction bases numbered 13, after V lost 3 bases and J lost 11 bases. The CDR3 bases are TGTGCCAGCAGCTTGAGCGGGGGGGGGGCAGGCGAGCAGCAGTTCTTC. The encoded protein is CASSLSGGGAGEQQFF.

For this clonotype: This is likely a read error, given that the CDR3 carries no conserved phenylalanine or tryptophan at its end. The limits of the CDR3 on the DNA are not certain, so only TCRdb's listed CDR3 is given. The rearrangement joins TRBV7-8 to TRBJ1-5. The CDR3 is 13 amino acids in total, end residues counted. Germline CDR1 reads SGHVS; CDR2 reads FQNEAQ. CDR3 protein: CASSQAPPGGGAV.

V is TRBV27 and J is TRBJ2-2, with 7 positions matching TRBD1. The closer fit of TRBJ1-4 to the DNA end suggests the J call may be wrong. The CDR3 has 16 amino acids. CDR1 is MNHEY and CDR2 is SMNVEV in the germline V gene (reference sequence). CDR3 DNA: TGTGCCAGCAGTACCCAATTCACGGGACAGTATGAAAAACTGTTTTTT. Translating gives CASSTQFTGQYEKLFF.

About this clonotype itself: The germline gene is not matched at one end of the junction; a read error may be the cause. The J gene is TRBJ2-5, the V gene TRBV2; D may correspond to TRBD1 or TRBD2 (6 bases each). From germline, CDR1 is SNHLY and CDR2 FYNNEI. This CDR3 region has 14 residues. The CDR3 nucleotides are TGTGCCAGCAGCAGGGGCAGCGGGCAGAAGACTGAATCCTTC. Its protein product is CASSRGSGQKTESF.

Note on this clonotype: Its ends do not fully match the called genes, so a read error is possible. The rearrangement links TRBV19 to TRBJ2-3, with 7 nucleotides matching TRBD2. The CDR3 is 14 residues long. Germline V gene sequence: CDR1 LNHDA, CDR2 SQIVND (reference sequence). The CDR3 spells CASSIASGADTQHF. CDR3 DNA sequence: TGTGCCAGTAGTATAGCTAGCGGAGCCGACACGCAGCATTTC.

Note on this clonotype: At one of its ends the junction is not consistent with the germline gene, which may arise from a read error. This chain joins TRBV7-3 and TRBJ2-5; D is perhaps TRBD1 (6 bases). The CDR3 has 14 residues. Per germline, CDR1 SGHTA and CDR2 FQGTGA. CDR3 amino acids: CASSRDTRQEPLHF. CDR3 nucleotide sequence: TGTGCCAGCAGCAGGGACACGAGGCAAGAGCCCCTGCACTTC.

As regards this clonotype: The CDR3 does not end in the conserved phenylalanine or tryptophan, so this is likely a read error. It is unclear where the CDR3 begins or ends on the DNA, so no DNA is shown, and the CDR3 is as TCRdb lists it. The V gene is TRBV9, the J gene TRBJ2-3; the table's D gene call, TRBD1, was not cross checked with the DNA. Both ends counted, the CDR3 spans 13 residues. Per germline, CDR1 SGDLS and CDR2 YYNGEE. Here the CDR3 reads CASGGAGTVQYFV.

This clonotype has just a few counts. This chain connects TRBV6-1 to TRBJ2-2; D perhaps matches TRBD1 (6 bases). Looked up from germline, CDR1 is MNHNS and CDR2 is SASEGT. The V and J ends lost 10 bases and 0 bases respectively, with 24 bases between them. The CDR3 covers 18 residues. This CDR3 is CATEASRGSPPNTGELFF. The DNA of the CDR3 is TGTGCCACTGAGGCCTCGAGGGGGAGTCCCCCGAACACCGGGGAGCTGTTTTTT.

This clonotype has a single count. The J gene is TRBJ2-3, the V gene TRBV7-2; the match to TRBD1 covers 8 bases. V dropped 5 bases and J dropped 6; count of bases not matched to a gene: 10. The CDR3 extends over 15 amino acids. Germline values: CDR1 SGHTA, CDR2 FQGNSA. The CDR3 DNA sequence: TGTGCCAGCAGCCCCGGTGACAGGGGTGAGGATACGCAGTATTTT. It codes for CASSPGDRGEDTQYF.

This clonotype was detected ten times or more. The chain links TRBV5-6 to TRBJ2-5, with unresolved D. This CDR3 is 17 amino acids long. The V and J ends lost 1 base and 0 bases respectively, with 16 bases between them. Per the germline V gene, CDR1 is SGHDT and CDR2 is YYEEEE. The CDR3, as DNA: TGTGCCAGCAGCTTGCCTCCTCACAGAGTGTACCAAGAGACCCAGTACTTC. Its protein is CASSLPPHRVYQETQYF.

The table lists this clonotype with a few counts. The CDR3 sequence: CASSFTNDSYNEQFF. CDR3 DNA: TGTGCCAGCAGCTTTACTAACGACTCCTACAATGAGCAGTTCTTC. V is TRBV5-4 and J is TRBJ2-1, with D hard to call. V lost 2 bases to trimming and J lost 0 bases, with 9 bases between them. The germline gives CDR1 SGHNT, CDR2 YYREEE (reference sequence). The CDR3 covers 15 residues. Combining the CDR3 with reference TRBV5-4 and TRBJ2-1 gives the whole variable domain ETGVTQSPTHLIKTRGQQVTLRCSSQSGHNTVSWYQQALGQGPQFIFQYYREEENGRGNFPPRFSGLQFPNYSSELNVNALELDDSALYLCASSFTNDSYNEQFFGPGTRLTVL.

Note on this clonotype: The junction shows a germline mismatch at one end, possibly a read error. The chain's CDR3 is CASGGRGTDTQYF. CDR3 coding DNA: TGTGCCAGCGGGGGGCGCGGCACCGATACGCAGTACTTT. The chain links TRBV2 to TRBJ2-5; D could derive from TRBD1 or TRBD2 (6 bases each). Germline V gives CDR1 SNHLY, CDR2 FYNNEI. This CDR3 is 13 amino acids long.

The chain employs TRBV29-1 and TRBJ1-1; the D gene is possibly TRBD1 (5 bases). Trimming took 8 bases from V and 0 from J, leaving 13 bases between them. CDR3 length: 13 residues. Germline CDR1 SQVTM, CDR2 ANQGSEA. The CDR3 is CSPQAGMNTEAFF. The CDR3 DNA is TGCAGCCCACAGGCCGGGATGAACACTGAAGCTTTCTTT.

V usage is TRBV11-3 and J usage is TRBJ2-6, with D uncertain. The CDR3 is made up of 16 amino acids. Trimming left V 4 bases short and J 4 bases short, with 14 bases between. CDR1 is SGHNT and CDR2 is YENEEA in the germline V gene. CDR3 region: CASSSSGTYGANVLTF. CDR3 DNA: TGTGCCAGCAGCTCCTCAGGCACTTACGGGGCCAACGTCCTGACTTTC.

The chain couples TRBV27 to TRBJ2-1; the match to TRBD2 covers 12 bases. Per germline, CDR1 MNHEY and CDR2 SMNVEV (reference sequence). This CDR3 is 13 amino acids long. After removal of 5 bases from V and 15 bases from J, the junction contained 8 bases not matched to a gene. CDR3: CASSQGLAGGLFF. CDR3 DNA sequence: TGTGCCAGCAGTCAGGGACTAGCGGGTGGTCTGTTCTTC.

Note on this clonotype: Because the CDR3 is missing its conserved closing phenylalanine or tryptophan, this is likely a read error. The DNA is left out, because the CDR3 cannot be placed on it with certainty; the CDR3 is given as TCRdb lists it. V gene TRBV7-9 combines with J gene TRBJ2-3; the DNA was not compared with TRBD2, the D call given in the table. Both ends counted, the CDR3 spans 14 residues. CDR1 SEHNR and CDR2 FQNEAQ come from the germline V gene (reference sequence). The CDR3 spells CASSFQGSGGSDYL.